Listed below are T cell receptor beta chains from one sample, sequenced in a study of neurological immune-mediated disorders. Each CDR3 protein is one row after TCRdb ran MiXCR on the 5' RACE reads. The sample has approximately 21,000 distinct CDR3 sequences, around 6.2% seen once. The sequenced sample consisted of CD8+ T cells from blood. The receptors originated from a man aged 18 to 29 in good health. Both conserved end residues are part of each CDR3. A D gene is named only where the DNA matches it firmly. Size is stated for part of the rows, as once, few or many counts, or as a class when the clone is expanded.

J gene: TRBJ2-1; clone size: many; V gene: TRBV4-1; D gene: NA; CDR3 DNA: TGCGCCAGCAGCCTTGTTCCCTACAATGAGCAGTTCTTC; CDR3 protein: CASSLVPYNEQFF
J gene: TRBJ1-1; clone size: many; V gene: TRBV5-1; D gene: NA; CDR3 DNA: TGCGCCAGCAGCTTAATGGGAGGTCTTGCTGAAGCTTTCTTT; CDR3 protein: CASSLMGGLAEAFF
J gene: TRBJ1-1; clone size: many; V gene: TRBV7-3; D gene: TRBD1; CDR3 DNA: TGTGCCAGCAGCTGGTTACAGGGGACTGAAGCTTTCTTT; CDR3 protein: CASSWLQGTEAFF
J gene: TRBJ1-2; clone size: many; V gene: TRBV12-3/TRBV12-4; D gene: NA; CDR3 DNA: TGTGCCAGCACTCTGGGGGTAAACTATGGCTACACCTTC; CDR3 protein: CASTLGVNYGYTF
J gene: TRBJ1-1; clone size: many; V gene: TRBV21-1; D gene: NA; CDR3 DNA: TGTGCCAGCAGCCTCACTTTTTACACTGAAGCTTTCTTT; CDR3 protein: CASSLTFYTEAFF
J gene: TRBJ2-7; clone size: many; V gene: TRBV7-9; D gene: NA; CDR3 DNA: TGTGCCAGCAGTTCTTATACGGGAACCGACAACGAGCAGTACTTC; CDR3 protein: CASSSYTGTDNEQYF
J gene: TRBJ2-4; clone size: many; V gene: TRBV6-5; D gene: NA; CDR3 DNA: TGTGCCAGCAGTTATTCTACCAGAAACATTCAGTACTTC; CDR3 protein: CASSYSTRNIQYF
J gene: TRBJ2-1; clone size: many; V gene: TRBV5-5; D gene: TRBD2; CDR3 DNA: TGTGCCAGCAGCAAGGGGACTAGCGGGGGGGCCTCCCGGGCCGGTGGGCGTCTGTTCTTC; CDR3 protein: CASSKGTSGGASRAGGRLFF
J gene: TRBJ1-1; clone size: many; V gene: TRBV7-9; D gene: NA; CDR3 DNA: TGTGCCAGCAGCTCCCTGTTGGGGGGCCGGCAAACGAACACTGAAGCTTTCTTT; CDR3 protein: CASSSLLGGRQTNTEAFF
J gene: TRBJ2-7; clone size: many; V gene: TRBV25-1; D gene: NA; CDR3 DNA: TGTGCCACCCTCAGGGACGATGGGAAATACGAGCAGTACTTC; CDR3 protein: CATLRDDGKYEQYF
J gene: TRBJ2-7; clone size: many; V gene: TRBV20-1; D gene: NA; CDR3 DNA: TGCAGTGCTCGAAGCCAGGACTCCTACGAGCAGTACTTC; CDR3 protein: CSARSQDSYEQYF
J gene: TRBJ2-7; clone size: many; V gene: TRBV6-5; D gene: NA; CDR3 DNA: TGTGCCAGCACCCGATACCAGGGGGAGCAGTACTTC; CDR3 protein: CASTRYQGEQYF
J gene: TRBJ2-1; clone size: NA; V gene: TRBV4-2; D gene: TRBD2; CDR3 DNA: TGTGCCAGCAGCCAGGGACTGCCGGGACTAGCGGGAGTGAATGAGCAGTTCTTC; CDR3 protein: CASSQGLPGLAGVNEQFF
J gene: TRBJ2-7; clone size: many; V gene: TRBV2; D gene: NA; CDR3 DNA: TGTGCCAGCAGTGAAACCTACAGGGACCACGAGCAGTACTTC; CDR3 protein: CASSETYRDHEQYF
J gene: TRBJ2-7; clone size: many; V gene: TRBV27; D gene: NA; CDR3 DNA: TGTGCCAGCAAAAGAACAGGGACTTCTCTCTACGAGCAGTACTTC; CDR3 protein: CASKRTGTSLYEQYF
J gene: TRBJ2-2; clone size: many; V gene: TRBV4-1; D gene: TRBD1; CDR3 DNA: TGCGCCAGCAGCCAATGGGACAGGGGGGAGACGAACACCGGGGAGCTGTTTTTT; CDR3 protein: CASSQWDRGETNTGELFF
J gene: TRBJ2-2; clone size: many; V gene: TRBV9; D gene: NA; CDR3 DNA: TGTGCCAGCAGCGTAGACGATGTGAGGGGAACCGGGGAGCTGTTTTTT; CDR3 protein: CASSVDDVRGTGELFF
J gene: TRBJ2-1; clone size: NA; V gene: TRBV7-3; D gene: NA; CDR3 DNA: TGTGCCAGCAGCTTAAGGGGTGGCCCCTACAATGAGCAGTTCTTC; CDR3 protein: CASSLRGGPYNEQFF